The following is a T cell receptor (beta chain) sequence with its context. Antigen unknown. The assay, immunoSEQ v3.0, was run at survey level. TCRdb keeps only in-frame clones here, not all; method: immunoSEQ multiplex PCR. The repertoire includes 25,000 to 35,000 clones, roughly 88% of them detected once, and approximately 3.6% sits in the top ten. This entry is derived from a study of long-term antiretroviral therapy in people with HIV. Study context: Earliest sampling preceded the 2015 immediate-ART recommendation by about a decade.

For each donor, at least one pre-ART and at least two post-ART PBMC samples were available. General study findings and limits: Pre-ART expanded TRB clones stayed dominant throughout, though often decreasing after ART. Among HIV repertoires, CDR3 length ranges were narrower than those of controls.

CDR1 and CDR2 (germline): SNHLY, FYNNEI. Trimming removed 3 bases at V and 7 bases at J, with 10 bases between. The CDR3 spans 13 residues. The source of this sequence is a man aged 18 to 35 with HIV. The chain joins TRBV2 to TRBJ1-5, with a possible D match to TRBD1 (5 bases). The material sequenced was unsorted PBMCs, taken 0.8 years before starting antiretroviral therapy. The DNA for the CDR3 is TGTGCCAGCAGTGATCAGGGAGGGCAGCCCCAGCATTTT. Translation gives CASSDQGGQPQHF.